The T cell receptor beta chain described here comes from a study of blood T cell repertoires in COVID-19. This clone was found a few times. This CDR3 spans 14 amino acids. Germline values: CDR1 SGHDT, CDR2 YYEEEE. Germline trimming cut 4 bases from V and 2 bases from J; bases unmatched to any gene: 4. Seattle's cohort entered during active infection and was followed longitudinally. Here immunoSEQ multiplex PCR was the method, and the copy in TCRdb shows in-frame clones only, minus some. The sample carries some 300,000 clones, 75% to 90% recorded once. The sequencing input was peripheral blood. The rearrangement joins TRBV5-6 to TRBJ1-2; TRBD1 agrees at 8 bases. The sequence was collected from a woman aged 70-85 years with COVID-19, enrolled during active disease. CDR3 protein: CASSPQGANYGYTF. Written as DNA, the CDR3 is TGTGCCAGCAGCCCTCAGGGGGCGAACTATGGCTACACCTTC.